The 21 T cell receptor beta chains presented below share a single source sample, sequenced in a study of blood T cell repertoires in COVID-19. Profiling relied on immunoSEQ multiplex PCR, and the TCRdb table lists in-frame clones only, not all of them. Counted here are about 100,000 clones, around nine tenths occurring once; the ten biggest clones make up roughly 4.6%. Sequenced sample: peripheral blood. These receptors were collected from a human donor in a cohort sampled during active COVID-19.

V gene TRBV10-1 combines with J gene TRBJ1-2, with no clear D. The CDR3 has 13 residues. Trimming removed 5 bases at V and 1 base at J, with 8 bases between. Germline lookup yields CDR1 WNHNN and CDR2 SYGVQD (reference sequence). CDR3 residues: CASSRDFNYGYTF. CDR3 DNA: TGCGCCAGCAGTCGGGATTTTAACTATGGCTACACCTTC.

This chain joins TRBV9 and TRBJ2-4, with 7 bases identical to TRBD1. There are 17 residues in the CDR3. The V and J ends lost 3 bases and 0 bases, in that order; junction bases with no gene match: 9. Germline CDR1 SGDLS, CDR2 YYNGEE. CDR3 amino acids: CASSGQTGKLAKNIQYF. The CDR3 DNA sequence: TGTGCCAGCAGCGGACAGACAGGGAAGCTAGCCAAAAACATTCAGTACTTC.

V and J are TRBV7-9 and TRBJ2-1; maybe TRBD2 (5 bases). This CDR3 is built from 12 residues. V was trimmed by 3 bases and J by 10 bases, leaving 10 bases between them. Per germline, CDR1 SEHNR and CDR2 FQNEAQ (reference sequence). The chain's CDR3 is CASSFGRAEQFF. In DNA, the CDR3 is TGTGCCAGCAGCTTTGGGCGGGCCGAGCAGTTCTTC.

This clone occurred once. CDR3 sequence (DNA): TGTGCCAGCAGTTACTCGAGGAGGAACACCGGGGAGCTGTTTTTT. As protein: CASSYSRRNTGELFF. The chain employs TRBV6-5 and TRBJ2-2, with no clear D. The V gene lost 0 bases and the J gene lost 1 base, with 6 bases spanning the gap. This CDR3 spans 15 amino acids. CDR1 MNHEY and CDR2 SVGAGI come from the germline V gene.

This chain links TRBV3-1 (or the pseudogene TRBV3-2) with TRBJ1-3; D is unresolved. This CDR3 comprises 15 residues. Germline CDR1 reads LGHDT; CDR2 reads YNNKEL (reference sequence). Trimming shortened V by 1 base and J by 9 bases, and 16 bases separated the two germline ends. The CDR3 bases are TGTGCCAGCAGCCAAGCAATCCAGGTTGGTCGCACCATATATTTT. Translated, it gives CASSQAIQVGRTIYF.

The genes are TRBV29-1 and TRBJ2-5; 7 bases are a match to TRBD1. This CDR3 is built from 13 residues. Germline CDR1 reads SQVTM; CDR2 reads ANQGSEA. The V and J ends lost 8 bases and 0 bases, in that order; junction bases with no gene match: 6. The CDR3 DNA reads TGCAGCTCCCGAAGGGGGCACCAAGAGACCCAGTACTTC. Amino acid sequence: CSSRRGHQETQYF.

The chain joins TRBV4-3 to TRBJ1-6; the match to TRBD1 covers 7 bases. From germline, CDR1 is LGHNA and CDR2 YSLEER. The CDR3 is 15 amino acids. V was clipped by 1 base and J by 9 bases; unmatched bases: 6. The CDR3 nucleotides read TGCGCCAGCAGCCAAGGACAGGGAAGTAGTTCACCCCTCCACTTT. It specifies CASSQGQGSSSPLHF.

This clone was counted a single time. This rearrangement joins TRBV4-1 to TRBJ1-4; maybe TRBD1 (6 bases). This CDR3 has 15 amino acids. Per the germline V gene, CDR1 is MGHRA and CDR2 is YSYEKL. V lost 1 base to trimming and J lost 5 bases, with 11 bases between them. In DNA, the CDR3 is TGCGCCAGCAGCCAAGGGTACAGGGAGAATGAAAAACTGTTTTTT. Amino acid sequence: CASSQGYRENEKLFF.

The chain carries TRBV7-9 and TRBJ2-5, with TRBD1 as a possible D gene (5 bases). The CDR3 contains 13 residues. Germline CDR1 SEHNR, CDR2 FQNEAQ (reference sequence). The germline V and J ends were trimmed by 5 bases and 5 bases, with 12 bases remaining between them. CDR3 residues: CASSGARWETQYF. The CDR3 region has the DNA TGTGCCAGCAGCGGGGCCCGGTGGGAGACCCAGTACTTC. The whole variable domain, filled in from reference TRBV7-9 and TRBJ2-5, reads DTGVSQNPRHKITKRGQNVTFRCDPISEHNRLYWYRQTLGQGPEFLTYFQNEAQLEKSRLLSDRFSAERPKGSFSTLEIQRTEQGDSAMYLCASSGARWETQYFGPGTRLLVL.

The chain links TRBV5-1 to TRBJ2-2, with no clear D. The CDR3 spans 15 residues. Trimming took 0 bases from V and 6 from J, leaving 12 bases between them. Germline V gene data show CDR1 as SGHRS and CDR2 as YFSETQ. The CDR3 loop reads CASSLDAGVPGELFF. In nucleotides, the CDR3 is TGCGCCAGCAGCTTGGATGCCGGAGTTCCCGGGGAGCTGTTTTTT.

The rearrangement joins TRBV9 to TRBJ2-7, with D possibly TRBD1 on 5 matching bases. V lost 3 bases and J lost 10, with 17 bases in between. CDR3 size: 13 residues. From germline, CDR1 is SGDLS and CDR2 YYNGEE. CDR3 sequence reads: CASSAEDNPYQYF. CDR3 in DNA: TGTGCCAGCAGCGCAGAGGACAACCCGTACCAGTACTTC.

Here the CDR3 DNA reads TGTGCCAGCAGCTTCTTCTCACTAGCGGGAGGTGCAGATACGCAGTATTTT. Its protein product is CASSFFSLAGGADTQYF. This chain links TRBV9 with TRBJ2-3, with 12 bases identical to TRBD2. Per the germline V gene, CDR1 is SGDLS and CDR2 is YYNGEE. V was clipped by 4 bases and J by 4 bases; unmatched bases: 10. The length of the CDR3 is 17 residues.

This chain connects TRBV10-3 to TRBJ2-3; TRBD2 aligns across 8 bases. Trimming at V came to 10 bases and at J to 3 bases, leaving 6 bases not matched to a gene. CDR3 length equals 13 residues. CDR1 is ENHRY, CDR2 SYGVKD, per germline. The CDR3 reads CATEASGTDTQYF. The CDR3 bases are TGTGCCACCGAGGCTAGCGGGACAGATACGCAGTATTTT.

The chain employs TRBV5-1 and TRBJ1-1; D might be TRBD1 (6 bases). The CDR3 has 15 residues. V was clipped by 4 bases and J by 0 bases, with 13 bases between them. Germline CDR1 reads SGHRS; CDR2 reads YFSETQ. CDR3 sequence reads: CASSPGQGLNTEAFF. CDR3 DNA sequence: TGCGCCAGCAGCCCCGGGCAGGGGCTGAACACTGAAGCTTTCTTT.

The chain uses TRBV4-1 and TRBJ2-3, with TRBD2 matching over 8 bases. Germline values: CDR1 MGHRA, CDR2 YSYEKL. The junction had 11 bases not matched to a gene; V was cut back by 1 base and J by 5 bases. This CDR3 spans 17 amino acids. The DNA for the CDR3 is TGCGCCAGCAGCCAAGCCTACCGGCGGGAGGCGGGAGATACGCAGTATTTT. As protein: CASSQAYRREAGDTQYF.

The CDR3 loop is CASSLGPGSYEQYF. The CDR3 DNA reads as TGTGCCAGCAGCTTAGGGCCGGGTAGCTACGAGCAGTACTTC. This chain links TRBV7-2 with TRBJ2-7; D is undetermined. The germline V gene encodes CDR1 SGHTA and CDR2 FQGNSA. CDR3 length: 14 amino acids. Trimming shortened V by 1 base and J by 3 bases, and 10 bases separated the two germline ends.

The chain joins TRBV4-1 to TRBJ2-5, with 7 bases fitting TRBD2. V shed 4 bases and J 7 bases; nucleotides not matched to a gene: 15. The V gene's germline CDR1 is MGHRA and CDR2 YSYEKL. The CDR3 length is 16 residues. The CDR3 region is CASSPRTDPGGATQYF. The DNA for the CDR3 is TGCGCCAGCAGCCCCCGGACCGACCCGGGGGGTGCGACCCAGTACTTC.

This clone was seen only once. The chain recombines TRBV2 with TRBJ2-7; TRBD1 aligns across 11 bases. Trimming at V came to 4 bases and at J to 3 bases, leaving 2 bases not matched to a gene. In germline, CDR1 is SNHLY, CDR2 FYNNEI. This CDR3 is built from 14 residues. CDR3 sequence (DNA): TGTGCCAGCAGTGGAGGGACAGGGGGCTACGAGCAGTACTTC. This translates into CASSGGTGGYEQYF. The full variable domain, rest sourced from reference TRBV2 and TRBJ2-7, is EPEVTQTPSHQVTQMGQEVILRCVPISNHLYFYWYRQILGQKVEFLVSFYNNEISEKSEIFDDQFSVERPDGSNFTLKIRSTKLEDSAMYFCASSGGTGGYEQYFGPGTRLTVT.

The V call is TRBV30, the J call TRBJ1-2; D might be TRBD1 (6 bases). The CDR3 length is 14 residues. The germline V and J ends were trimmed by 3 bases and 2 bases, with 13 bases remaining between them. CDR1 is GTSNPN, CDR2 SVGIG, per germline (reference sequence). CDR3: CAWSPRGTNYGYTF. DNA for the CDR3: TGTGCCTGGAGCCCCAGGGGTACGAACTATGGCTACACCTTC.

The rearrangement links TRBV6-5 to TRBJ1-2; 7 bases match TRBD1. CDR3 length: 15 amino acids. Germline V gene data show CDR1 as MNHEY and CDR2 as SVGAGI. The V segment lost 6 bases and the J segment 2 bases; nucleotides outside the gene matches: 9. The CDR3 protein is CASRITGVANYGYTF. The CDR3 coding sequence is TGTGCCAGCAGAATCACAGGGGTAGCGAACTATGGCTACACCTTC.

This CDR3 is CASSSRTGAYEQYF. The CDR3 nucleotides read TGTGCCAGCTCATCCCGGACAGGGGCCTACGAGCAGTACTTC. The chain recombines TRBV18 with TRBJ2-7; 9 nucleotides align to TRBD1. Germline V gene data show CDR1 as KGHSH and CDR2 as LQKENI. The CDR3 runs to 14 residues. V was pared by 5 bases and J by 2 bases, with 4 bases of the junction left unmatched. Complete variable domain (other parts from reference TRBV18 and TRBJ2-7): NAGVMQNPRHLVRRRGQEARLRCSPMKGHSHVYWYRQLPEEGLKFMVYLQKENIIDESGMPKERFSAEFPKEGPSILRIQQVVRGDSAAYFCASSSRTGAYEQYFGPGTRLTVT.